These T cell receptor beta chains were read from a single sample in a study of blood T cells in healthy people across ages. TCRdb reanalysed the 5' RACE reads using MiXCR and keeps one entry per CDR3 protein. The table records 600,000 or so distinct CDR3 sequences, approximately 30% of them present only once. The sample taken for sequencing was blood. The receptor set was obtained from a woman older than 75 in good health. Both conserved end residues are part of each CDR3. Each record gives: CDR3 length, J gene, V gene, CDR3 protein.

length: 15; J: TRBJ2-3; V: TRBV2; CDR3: CASRGQVTRTDTQYF
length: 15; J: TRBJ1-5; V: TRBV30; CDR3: CAWSRGGHSNQPQHF
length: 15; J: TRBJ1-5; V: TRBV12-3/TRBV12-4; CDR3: CASSLGTGLGQPQHF
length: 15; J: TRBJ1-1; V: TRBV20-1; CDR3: CSARATKTGSTEAFF
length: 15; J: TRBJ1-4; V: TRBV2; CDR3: CASRNRGPPNEKLFF
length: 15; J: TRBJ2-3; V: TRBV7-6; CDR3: CASGPGLAATDTQYF
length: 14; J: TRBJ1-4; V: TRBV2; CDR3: CASSDYRGGEKLFF
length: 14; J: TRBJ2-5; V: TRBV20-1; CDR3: CSAYPDRLQETQYF
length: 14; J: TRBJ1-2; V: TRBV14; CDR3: CASSPQGAGHGYTF
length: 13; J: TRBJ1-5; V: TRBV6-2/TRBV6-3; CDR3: CASYAGLGQPQHF
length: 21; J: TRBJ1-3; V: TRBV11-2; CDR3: CASSLVVSRTGSYIRRNTIYF
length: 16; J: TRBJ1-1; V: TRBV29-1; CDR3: CSVVPGAQVLITEAFF
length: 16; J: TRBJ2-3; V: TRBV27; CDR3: CASSTPGKGPVDTQYF
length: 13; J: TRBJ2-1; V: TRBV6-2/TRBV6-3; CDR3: CASKGDTYNEQFF
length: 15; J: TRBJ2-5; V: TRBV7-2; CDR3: CASSLATGPQETQYF
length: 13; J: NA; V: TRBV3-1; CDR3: CASRRTENNEQYF
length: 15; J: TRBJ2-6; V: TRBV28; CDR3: CASRLQGSGANVRTF
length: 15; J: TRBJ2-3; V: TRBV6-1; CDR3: CASRPGAPNTDTQYF
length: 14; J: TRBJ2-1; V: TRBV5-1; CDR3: CASSTTSGINEQFF
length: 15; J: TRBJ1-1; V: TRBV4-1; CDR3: CASSQLFEGLQEAFF
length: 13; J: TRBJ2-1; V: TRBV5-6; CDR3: CASSPGLFNEQFF
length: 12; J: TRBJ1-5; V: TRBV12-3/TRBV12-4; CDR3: CASSLSYQPQHF
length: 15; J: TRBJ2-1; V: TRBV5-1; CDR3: CASSLGQGFANEQFF
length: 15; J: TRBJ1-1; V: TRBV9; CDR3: CASSVVGDANTEAFF
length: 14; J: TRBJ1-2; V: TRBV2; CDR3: CASSDRGRDYGYTF
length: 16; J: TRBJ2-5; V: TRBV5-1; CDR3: CASSLLTTGGQEAQYF
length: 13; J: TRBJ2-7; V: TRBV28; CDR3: CASSLGPGYEQYF
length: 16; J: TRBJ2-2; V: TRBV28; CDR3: CASSLRRGRNTGELFF
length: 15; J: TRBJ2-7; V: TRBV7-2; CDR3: CASSFWTSEPYEQYF
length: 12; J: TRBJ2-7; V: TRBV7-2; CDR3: CASSFPFYERYF
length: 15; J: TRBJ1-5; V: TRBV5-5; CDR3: CASSPRDGPNQPQHF
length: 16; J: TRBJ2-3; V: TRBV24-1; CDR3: CATSDPTTDGTDTQYF
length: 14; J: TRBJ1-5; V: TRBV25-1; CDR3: CASSTTGSNQPQHF
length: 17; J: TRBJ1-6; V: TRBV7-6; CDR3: CASSLSGGYSYNSPLHF
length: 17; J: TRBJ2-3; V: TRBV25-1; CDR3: CASSDSAGGRSTDTQYF
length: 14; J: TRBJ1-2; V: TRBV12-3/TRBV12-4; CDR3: CASSSPDRPYGYTF
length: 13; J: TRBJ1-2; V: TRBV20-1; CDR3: CSASEGVRYGYTF
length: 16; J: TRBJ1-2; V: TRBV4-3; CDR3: CASSQDDRVAGNGYTF
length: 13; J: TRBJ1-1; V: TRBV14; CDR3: CASSRDLMGEAFF
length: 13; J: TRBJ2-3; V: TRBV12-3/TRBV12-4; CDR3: CASSLRPSDAQYF
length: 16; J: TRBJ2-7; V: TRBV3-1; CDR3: CASSRAGGAGSYEQYF
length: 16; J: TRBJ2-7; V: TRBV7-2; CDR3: CASSLGRSLSSYEQDF
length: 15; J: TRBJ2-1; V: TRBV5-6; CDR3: CASILITGPPKEQFF
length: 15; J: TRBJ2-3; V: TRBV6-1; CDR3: CASFTSGEKADTQYF
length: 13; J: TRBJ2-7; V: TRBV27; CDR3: CASSPDGDYEQYF
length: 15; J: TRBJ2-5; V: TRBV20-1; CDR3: CSARDSRTDQETQYF
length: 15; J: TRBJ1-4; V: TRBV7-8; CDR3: CASSIDRGTNEKLFF
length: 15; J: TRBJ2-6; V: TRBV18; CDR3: CASSPPDPGANVLTF
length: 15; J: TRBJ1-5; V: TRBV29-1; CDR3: CSVSLGQGNNQPQHF
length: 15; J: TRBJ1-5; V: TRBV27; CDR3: CASSWTGSGNQPQHF
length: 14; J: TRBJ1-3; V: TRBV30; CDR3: CAWSQGTSGNTIYF